These 11 T cell receptor beta chains originate from one sample sequenced in a study of identical twins. TCRdb reprocessed the 5' RACE reads via MiXCR and lists one record per CDR3 protein. The sample has 200,000 to 250,000 distinct CDR3 sequences, more than 13% seen once. Sequenced sample: memory (CD45RO+) T cells sorted from blood. The source is a woman aged 18-30 years in good health.

The chain is built from TRBV12-3 or TRBV12-4 and TRBJ1-5; 8 nucleotides match TRBD1. The CDR3 is made up of 14 amino acids. J lost 7 bases, V lost 3 bases, and 5 bases had no gene match. CDR3 loop: CASSLGRGPQPQHF. CDR3 coding DNA: TGTGCCAGCAGTTTGGGCAGGGGGCCGCAGCCCCAGCATTTT.

This chain uses TRBV5-1 with TRBJ2-3, with D perhaps matching TRBD2 (6 bases). The germline gives CDR1 SGHRS, CDR2 YFSETQ. V dropped 8 bases and J dropped 3 bases, with 16 bases sitting between them. This CDR3 is 14 amino acids long. The CDR3 protein is CASVEGLGTDTQYF. CDR3 DNA sequence: TGCGCCAGTGTCGAGGGACTGGGGACAGATACGCAGTATTTT.

This clonotype was observed a handful of times. The CDR3 nucleotides are TGTGCCAGCAGCCACCGGACAGGGAGCACTGAAGCTTTCTTT. It yields the protein CASSHRTGSTEAFF. The chain carries TRBV3-1 and TRBJ1-1, with 8 bases that match TRBD1. This CDR3 is built from 14 residues. From germline, CDR1 is LGHDT and CDR2 YNNKEL (reference sequence). Unmatched junction bases numbered 4, after V lost 3 bases and J lost 4 bases.

This clonotype was counted only a few times. The chain couples TRBV20-1 to TRBJ2-1, with 8 bases fitting TRBD2. Germline V gene sequence: CDR1 DFQATT, CDR2 SNEGSKA (reference sequence). This CDR3 region has 13 residues. The V gene end was trimmed by 4 bases and the J gene end by 9 bases; junction bases not matched to a gene: 8. For the CDR3, the DNA is TGCAGTGCTACTCCCGGGAGGGCCAGTGAGCAGTTCTTC. As protein: CSATPGRASEQFF.

This clonotype has more than one count but fewer than ten. This chain joins TRBV14 and TRBJ2-7, with 9 nucleotides matching TRBD2. The germline gives CDR1 SGHDN, CDR2 FVKESK. V lost 1 base, J lost 2 bases, and 6 bases stayed unmatched. The CDR3 is 16 amino acids. CDR3 amino acids: CASSQGFLAGTYEQYF. As DNA, the CDR3 is TGTGCCAGCAGCCAAGGGTTCCTAGCGGGGACCTACGAGCAGTACTTC.

Written as DNA, the CDR3 is TGTGCCAGCAGCGTAGCCTCTTGGGGGGAGCAGTACTTC. Translating it yields CASSVASWGEQYF. V is TRBV9 and J is TRBJ2-7; D may be TRBD1 or TRBD2 (5 bases each). The CDR3 runs to 13 residues. The germline V and J ends were trimmed by 0 bases and 7 bases, with 11 bases remaining between them. CDR1 is SGDLS, CDR2 YYNGEE, per germline.

This chain connects TRBV18 to TRBJ2-6, with D possibly TRBD1 on 5 matching bases. The CDR3 loop spans 16 amino acids. Germline V gene data show CDR1 as KGHSH and CDR2 as LQKENI. V dropped 3 bases and J dropped 3 bases, with 12 bases sitting between them. CDR3 bases: TGTGCCAGCTCACCTCTCAGGGTCCATGGGGCCAACGTCCTGACTTTC. Protein sequence: CASSPLRVHGANVLTF.

The table lists this clonotype with a few counts. The chain employs TRBV10-3 and TRBJ2-7; D may match TRBD1 or TRBD2 (5 bases each). From germline, CDR1 is ENHRY and CDR2 SYGVKD. V shed 1 base and J shed 4 bases, with 17 bases lying between them. The CDR3 length is 16 residues. This CDR3 is CAISELRDQSKYEQYF. CDR3 DNA: TGTGCCATCAGTGAGTTACGGGACCAATCGAAGTACGAGCAGTACTTC.

This clonotype was picked up many times. CDR3 DNA: TGCAGTGCTTCAGGGAACAATGAGCAGTTCTTC. This gives the protein CSASGNNEQFF. The chain couples TRBV20-1 to TRBJ2-1, with D perhaps matching TRBD1 (5 bases). This CDR3 has 11 amino acids. Trimming shortened V by 5 bases and J by 5 bases, and 7 bases separated the two germline ends. Germline CDR1 and CDR2: DFQATT and SNEGSKA (reference sequence).

The sample holds a few counts of this clonotype. V is TRBV2 and J is TRBJ2-1, with D tentatively TRBD1 or TRBD2 (5 bases each). Per the germline V gene, CDR1 is SNHLY and CDR2 is FYNNEI. V lost 8 bases and J lost 3, with 17 bases in between. The CDR3 has 15 amino acids. CDR3 sequence: CASRLLGPVYNEQFF. The CDR3 region has the DNA TGTGCCAGCCGCCTTCTGGGACCAGTCTACAATGAGCAGTTCTTC.

V gene TRBV10-3 combines with J gene TRBJ2-2, with 10 nucleotides matching TRBD1. Trimming removed 5 bases from V and 7 bases from J; junction bases left unmatched: 4. CDR3 size: 14 residues. Per germline, CDR1 ENHRY and CDR2 SYGVKD. In DNA form, the CDR3 reads TGTGCCATCAGTAGAGGACAGGGGGACGGGGAGCTGTTTTTT. Translated: CAISRGQGDGELFF.